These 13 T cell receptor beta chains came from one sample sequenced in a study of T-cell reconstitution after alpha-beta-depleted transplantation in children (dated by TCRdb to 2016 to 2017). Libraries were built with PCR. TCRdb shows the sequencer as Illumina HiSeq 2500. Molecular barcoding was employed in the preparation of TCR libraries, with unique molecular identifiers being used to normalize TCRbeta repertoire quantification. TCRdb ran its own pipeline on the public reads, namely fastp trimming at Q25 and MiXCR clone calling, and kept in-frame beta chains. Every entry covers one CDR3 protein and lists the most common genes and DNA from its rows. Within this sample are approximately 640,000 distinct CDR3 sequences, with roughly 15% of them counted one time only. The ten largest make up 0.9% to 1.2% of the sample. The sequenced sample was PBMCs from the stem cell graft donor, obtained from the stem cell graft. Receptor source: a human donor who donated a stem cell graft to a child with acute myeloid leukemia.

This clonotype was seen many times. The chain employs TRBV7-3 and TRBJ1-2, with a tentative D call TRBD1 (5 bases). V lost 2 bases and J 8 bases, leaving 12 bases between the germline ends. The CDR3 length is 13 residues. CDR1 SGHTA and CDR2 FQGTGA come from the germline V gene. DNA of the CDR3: TGTGCCAGCAGCTTAGAGAGGGGAGGAGGCTACACCTTC. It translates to CASSLERGGGYTF.

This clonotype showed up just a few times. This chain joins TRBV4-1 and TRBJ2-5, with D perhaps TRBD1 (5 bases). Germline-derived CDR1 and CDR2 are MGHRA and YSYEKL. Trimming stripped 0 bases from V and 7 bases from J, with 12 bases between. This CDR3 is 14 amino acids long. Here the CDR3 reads CASSQDQGRGTQYF. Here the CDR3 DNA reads TGCGCCAGCAGCCAAGATCAGGGCCGAGGGACCCAGTACTTC.

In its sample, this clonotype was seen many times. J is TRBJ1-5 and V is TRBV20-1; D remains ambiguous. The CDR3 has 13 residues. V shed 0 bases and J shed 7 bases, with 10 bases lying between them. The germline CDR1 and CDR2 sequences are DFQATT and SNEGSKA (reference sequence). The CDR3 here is CSARDQFGQPQHF. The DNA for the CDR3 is TGCAGTGCTAGAGATCAGTTCGGGCAGCCCCAGCATTTT.

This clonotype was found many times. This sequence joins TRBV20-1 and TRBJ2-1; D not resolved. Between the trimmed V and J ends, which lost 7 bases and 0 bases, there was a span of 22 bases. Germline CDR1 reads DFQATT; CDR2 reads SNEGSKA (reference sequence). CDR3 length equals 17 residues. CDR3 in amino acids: CSVSSDRGAPSYNEQFF. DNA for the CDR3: TGCAGTGTTAGTTCGGATCGAGGAGCCCCCTCCTACAATGAGCAGTTCTTC.

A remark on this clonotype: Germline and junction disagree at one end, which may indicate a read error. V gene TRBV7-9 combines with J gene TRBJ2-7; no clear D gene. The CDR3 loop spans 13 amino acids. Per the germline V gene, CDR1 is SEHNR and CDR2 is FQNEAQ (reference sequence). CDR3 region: CASSPLQHYEQYF. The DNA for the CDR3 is TGTGCCAGCAGTCCGCTCCAGCACTACGAACAGTACTTC.

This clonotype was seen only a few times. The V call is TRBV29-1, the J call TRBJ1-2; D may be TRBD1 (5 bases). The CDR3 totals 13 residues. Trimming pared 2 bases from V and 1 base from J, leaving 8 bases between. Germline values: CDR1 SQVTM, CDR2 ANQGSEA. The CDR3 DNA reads TGCAGCGTTGAATTTGACAGTAACTATGGCTACACCTTC. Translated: CSVEFDSNYGYTF.

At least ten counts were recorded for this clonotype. The CDR3 DNA reads TGTGCCAGCAGCACTAGTCTCTACTCCTACAATGAGCAGTTCTTC. It yields the protein CASSTSLYSYNEQFF. The chain joins TRBV6-2 or TRBV6-3 to TRBJ2-1; D possibly corresponds to TRBD2 (5 bases). Germline loops: CDR1 MNHEY, CDR2 SVGEGT. Trimming removed 6 bases from V and 0 bases from J, with 12 bases in between. This CDR3 is built from 15 residues.

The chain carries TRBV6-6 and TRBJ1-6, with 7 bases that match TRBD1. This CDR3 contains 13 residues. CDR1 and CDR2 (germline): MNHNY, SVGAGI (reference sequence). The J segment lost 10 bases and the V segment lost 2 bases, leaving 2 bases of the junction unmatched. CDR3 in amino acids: CASSYQGGSPLHF. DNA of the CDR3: TGTGCCAGCAGTTACCAGGGGGGGTCACCCCTCCACTTT.

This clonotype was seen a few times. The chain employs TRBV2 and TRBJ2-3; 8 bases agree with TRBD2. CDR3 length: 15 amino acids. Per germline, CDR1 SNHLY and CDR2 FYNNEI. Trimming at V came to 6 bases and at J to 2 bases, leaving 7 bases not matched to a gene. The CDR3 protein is CASSPGGRFTDTQYF. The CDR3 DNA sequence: TGTGCCAGCAGCCCGGGGGGGCGTTTCACAGATACGCAGTATTTT.

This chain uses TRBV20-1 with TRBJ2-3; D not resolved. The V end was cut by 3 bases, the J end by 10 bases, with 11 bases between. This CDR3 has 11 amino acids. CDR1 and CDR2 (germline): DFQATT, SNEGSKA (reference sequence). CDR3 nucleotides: TGCAGTGCTAGCCCGTGGGTCCCGCAGTATTTT. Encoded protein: CSASPWVPQYF.

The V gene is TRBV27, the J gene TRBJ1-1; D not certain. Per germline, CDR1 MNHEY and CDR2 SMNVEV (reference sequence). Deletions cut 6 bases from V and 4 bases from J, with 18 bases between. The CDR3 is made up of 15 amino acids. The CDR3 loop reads CASSPSYPLGTEAFF. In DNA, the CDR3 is TGTGCCAGCAGCCCTAGTTACCCCCTGGGCACTGAAGCTTTCTTT.

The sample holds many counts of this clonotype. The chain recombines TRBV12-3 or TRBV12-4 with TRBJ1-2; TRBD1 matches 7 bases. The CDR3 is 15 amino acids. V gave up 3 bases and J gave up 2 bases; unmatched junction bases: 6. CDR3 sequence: CASSFQTGPNYGYTF. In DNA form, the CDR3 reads TGTGCCAGCAGTTTTCAGACAGGGCCGAACTATGGCTACACCTTC.

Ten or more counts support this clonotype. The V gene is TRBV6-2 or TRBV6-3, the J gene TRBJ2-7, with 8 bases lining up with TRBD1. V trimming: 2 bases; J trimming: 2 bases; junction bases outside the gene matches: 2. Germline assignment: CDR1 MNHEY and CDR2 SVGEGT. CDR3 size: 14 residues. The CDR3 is CASSYETGAYEQYF. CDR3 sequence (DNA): TGTGCCAGCAGTTACGAGACAGGGGCCTACGAGCAGTACTTC.